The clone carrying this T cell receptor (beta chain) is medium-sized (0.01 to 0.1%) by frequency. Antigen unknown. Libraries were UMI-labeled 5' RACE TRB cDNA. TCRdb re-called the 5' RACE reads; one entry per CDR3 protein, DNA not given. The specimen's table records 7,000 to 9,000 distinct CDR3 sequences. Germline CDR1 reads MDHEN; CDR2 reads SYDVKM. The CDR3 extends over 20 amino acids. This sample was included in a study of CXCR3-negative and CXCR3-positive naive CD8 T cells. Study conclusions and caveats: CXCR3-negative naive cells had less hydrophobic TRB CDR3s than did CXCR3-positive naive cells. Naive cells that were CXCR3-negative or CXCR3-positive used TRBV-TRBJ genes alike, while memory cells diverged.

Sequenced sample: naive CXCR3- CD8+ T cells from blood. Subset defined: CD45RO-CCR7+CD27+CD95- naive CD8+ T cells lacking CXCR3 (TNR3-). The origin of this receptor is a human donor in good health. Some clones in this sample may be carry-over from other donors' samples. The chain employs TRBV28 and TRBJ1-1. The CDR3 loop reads CASSLGGRGQHRRGDTEAFF.